These 3 T cell receptor beta chains share one sample of origin, sequenced in a study of T cell responses to AZD1222 COVID-19 vaccine. Here immunoSEQ multiplex PCR was the method, and the copy in TCRdb shows in-frame clones only, minus some. Found here are some 160,000 clones, 87% of them singletons; the top ten hold about 1%. The material sequenced was peripheral blood, taken 28 days after the second AZD1222 dose. The receptor source for this set is an adult who received the AZD1222 COVID-19 vaccine.

The chain uses TRBV7-9 and TRBJ1-3; 7 nucleotides match TRBD1. This CDR3 contains 14 residues. Per the germline V gene, CDR1 is SEHNR and CDR2 is FQNEAQ (reference sequence). The V segment lost 4 bases and the J segment 6 bases; nucleotides outside the gene matches: 6. CDR3 amino acids: CASSSTGRENTIYF. The CDR3 bases are TGTGCCAGCAGCTCGACAGGGAGGGAAAACACCATATATTTT.

The rearrangement links TRBV29-1 to TRBJ2-1; 7 nucleotides agree with TRBD1. Germline-derived CDR1 and CDR2 are SQVTM and ANQGSEA. CDR3 size: 14 residues. Unmatched junction bases numbered 4, after V lost 4 bases and J lost 1 base. CDR3 region: CSVAGQLSYNEQFF. DNA of the CDR3: TGCAGCGTTGCGGGACAGCTTTCCTACAATGAGCAGTTCTTC.

The V gene is TRBV19, the J gene TRBJ1-6; TRBD1 agrees at 11 bases. V dropped 9 bases and J dropped 11; count of bases not matched to a gene: 6. The germline V gene has CDR1 LNHDA and CDR2 SQIVND (reference sequence). The CDR3 consists of 13 residues. In DNA, the CDR3 is TGTGCCAGCCGGGACAGGGGGATCGCACCCCTCCACTTT. It encodes CASRDRGIAPLHF.